This TCR beta chain comes out of a study of blood T cells in healthy people across ages. Using a J-beta primer mix together with a sample-barcoded 5' primer, a second PCR was run for about 6 to 11 cycles. There were at least 3 million CDR3-containing paired-end reads obtained from each sample. TCRdb processed the 5' RACE reads anew with MiXCR; each CDR3 protein has one entry. Of 800,000 to 1,300,000 distinct CDR3 sequences detected, around 27% appear once; the ten largest clones hold less than 0.85%. This clonotype was picked up a small number of times. The same data also contributed to another study, on T cells of mothers and their children. That report notes: The study found thymic selection shapes TCR recombination output similarly in related and unrelated pairs. Related mother and child pairs showed slightly greater overlap (not significant) than unrelated pairs did.

Sequencing used blood. The clonotype originates from a girl aged 2-10 years in good health.

In DNA form, the CDR3 reads TGTGCCAGCAGCTTAAACTTGGGCGAGCAGTACTTC. Its protein is CASSLNLGEQYF. The gene calls are TRBV7-9 and TRBJ2-5; D not resolved. The J call may be in error: the DNA end matches TRBJ2-7 better. The germline V gene has CDR1 SEHNR and CDR2 FQNEAQ (reference sequence). The CDR3 is 12 amino acids.